One and the same sample provided the 15 T cell receptor beta chains below, sequenced in a study of T cell repertoires in cytomegalovirus infection. MiXCR, applied by TCRdb to the reads, yields one record per CDR3 protein. In the table there are some 300,000 distinct CDR3 sequences, about 13% of which are singletons. The sequenced sample was PBMCs. The receptor source for this set is a human donor in good health (CMV status not recorded). Some clones in this sample may be carry-over from other donors' samples.

This clonotype was counted between two and nine times. V and J are TRBV2 and TRBJ1-2, with D possibly matching TRBD1 (5 bases). V lost 8 bases and J 2 bases, leaving 12 bases between the germline ends. This CDR3 is 13 amino acids long. In germline, CDR1 is SNHLY, CDR2 FYNNEI. This CDR3 is CASQGDQNYGYTF. The CDR3 region has the DNA TGTGCCAGCCAAGGGGACCAGAACTATGGCTACACCTTC.

This clonotype was observed a few times. The chain carries TRBV7-9 and TRBJ2-7; D ambiguous. CDR3 size: 15 residues. Germline V gene sequence: CDR1 SEHNR, CDR2 FQNEAQ (reference sequence). Trimming stripped 0 bases from V and 3 bases from J, with 12 bases between. In nucleotides, the CDR3 is TGTGCCAGCAGCTTAGCCCTAGACACATTCTACGAGCAGTACTTC. The encoded protein is CASSLALDTFYEQYF.

There are many counts of this clonotype. This sequence joins TRBV7-2 and TRBJ1-4, with 7 bases identical to TRBD1. From germline, CDR1 is SGHTA and CDR2 FQGNSA. The CDR3 spans 15 residues. J lost 2 bases, V lost 5 bases, and 5 bases had no gene match. The CDR3: CASSQQGSTNEKLFF. Here the CDR3 DNA reads TGTGCCAGCAGCCAACAGGGGTCGACTAATGAAAAACTGTTTTTT.

The gene calls are TRBV20-1 and TRBJ2-7; D possibly matches TRBD1 or TRBD2 (5 bases each). In germline, CDR1 is DFQATT, CDR2 SNEGSKA (reference sequence). CDR3 length equals 14 residues. V shed 6 bases and J shed 2 bases, with 17 bases lying between them. DNA of the CDR3: TGCAGTGCCCAGAAGGGGACGGGAACCTACGAGCAGTACTTC. Protein sequence: CSAQKGTGTYEQYF.

V and J are TRBV5-6 and TRBJ2-5, with D tentatively TRBD1 (6 bases). Germline values: CDR1 SGHDT, CDR2 YYEEEE. The CDR3 totals 13 residues. The V end lost 4 bases, the J end lost 5 bases, and 12 bases lay between the germline ends. The CDR3 DNA reads as TGTGCCAGCAGCAGGGACATCCGGGAGACCCAGTACTTC. Translating gives CASSRDIRETQYF.

In this sample, this clonotype turned up many times. This chain links TRBV7-6 with TRBJ1-1, with a possible D match to TRBD1 (5 bases). CDR3 length equals 18 residues. V was cut by 1 base and J by 6 bases, with 24 bases left in between. In germline, CDR1 is SGHVS, CDR2 FNYEAQ. CDR3 protein: CASSLGRFVGGKGAEAFF. The CDR3, as DNA: TGTGCCAGCAGCTTAGGGCGCTTTGTGGGGGGAAAAGGGGCTGAAGCTTTCTTT. The complete variable domain, with remaining parts taken from reference TRBV7-6 and TRBJ1-1, reads GAGVSQSPRYKVTKRGQDVALRCDPISGHVSLYWYRQALGQGPEFLTYFNYEAQQDKSGLPNDRFSAERPEGSISTLTIQRTEQRDSAMYRCASSLGRFVGGKGAEAFFGQGTRLTVV.

The V gene is TRBV20-1, the J gene TRBJ2-3; D possibly corresponds to TRBD2 (7 bases). The V and J ends lost 4 bases and 4 bases respectively, with 12 bases between them. Germline V gene lookup returns CDR1 DFQATT and CDR2 SNEGSKA (reference sequence). The CDR3 length is 13 residues. The CDR3 region is CSANRGAADTQYF. CDR3 DNA sequence: TGCAGTGCTAACCGGGGGGCGGCAGATACGCAGTATTTT.

The chain combines TRBV10-1 with TRBJ2-3; TRBD2 matches 13 bases. The V gene end was trimmed by 1 base and the J gene end by 1 base; junction bases not matched to a gene: 2. This CDR3 comprises 17 residues. Per the germline V gene, CDR1 is WNHNN and CDR2 is SYGVQD (reference sequence). In DNA, the CDR3 is TGCGCCAGCAGTGAGTTGGGACTAGCGGGGCGCACAGATACGCAGTATTTT. Translation gives CASSELGLAGRTDTQYF.

This chain uses TRBV6-6 with TRBJ2-7; possibly TRBD1 or TRBD2 for D (5 bases each). The CDR3 sequence is 14 residues long. Trimming took off 6 bases at V and 6 bases at J, with 18 bases between the two ends. Germline V gene sequence: CDR1 MNHNY, CDR2 SVGAGI (reference sequence). The CDR3 nucleotides read TGTGCCAGCAGAATTACGGGGCTCGCGGGCGAGCAGTACTTC. Protein sequence: CASRITGLAGEQYF.

This sequence joins TRBV28 and TRBJ1-2; D is unresolved. CDR1 MDHEN and CDR2 SYDVKM come from the germline V gene. The V gene lost 2 bases and the J gene lost 7 bases, with 8 bases spanning the gap. This CDR3 region has 12 residues. CDR3 coding DNA: TGTGCCAGCAGTTTACTCGGATCTGGCTACACCTTC. The encoded protein is CASSLLGSGYTF.

With regard to this clonotype: Possible read error: a much larger clone is one base away. The rearrangement links TRBV6-1 to TRBJ1-1, with D maybe TRBD1 (5 bases). The CDR3 is made up of 13 amino acids. Germline V lookup: CDR1 MNHNS, CDR2 SASEGT. CDR3 protein: CGSKVGRDTEAFF. The CDR3, as DNA: TGTGGCAGCAAGGTTGGCAGGGACACTGAAGCTTTCTTT.

The chain is built from TRBV5-4 and TRBJ2-3; tentative D call: TRBD2 (6 bases). V lost 4 bases and J 4 bases, leaving 16 bases between the germline ends. CDR3 length equals 15 residues. Germline CDR1 is SGHNT and CDR2 is YYREEE (reference sequence). CDR3 loop: CASSPRLVSADTQYF. CDR3 nucleotide sequence: TGTGCCAGCAGCCCCAGACTAGTCTCCGCAGATACGCAGTATTTT.

This clonotype has at least ten counts. The chain is built from TRBV7-8 and TRBJ1-3; the D is unclear. Trimming took 2 bases from V and 0 from J, leaving 8 bases between them. CDR1 SGHVS and CDR2 FQNEAQ come from the germline V gene. The CDR3 extends over 15 amino acids. The CDR3 sequence is CASSLSWVSGNTIYF. The DNA of the CDR3 is TGTGCCAGCAGCTTATCGTGGGTCTCTGGAAACACCATATATTTT.

Remarks on this clonotype: A much larger clone is a single base away; this may be a read error. V is TRBV6-2 or TRBV6-3 and J is TRBJ1-2; no clear D gene. The V and J ends lost 6 bases and 3 bases respectively, with 2 bases between them. This CDR3 contains 10 residues. Germline V lookup: CDR1 MNHEY, CDR2 SVGEGT. The CDR3 region is CASRDYGYTF. CDR3 nucleotides: TGTGCCAGCAGGGACTATGGCTACACCTTC.

The V gene is TRBV20-1, the J gene TRBJ2-7; D uncertain. This CDR3 spans 13 amino acids. V was pared by 3 bases and J by 4 bases, with 13 bases between. Germline CDR1 is DFQATT and CDR2 is SNEGSKA (reference sequence). CDR3 sequence: CSASLGMGYEQYF. The CDR3 nucleotides read TGCAGTGCTAGTCTGGGAATGGGTTACGAGCAGTACTTC.